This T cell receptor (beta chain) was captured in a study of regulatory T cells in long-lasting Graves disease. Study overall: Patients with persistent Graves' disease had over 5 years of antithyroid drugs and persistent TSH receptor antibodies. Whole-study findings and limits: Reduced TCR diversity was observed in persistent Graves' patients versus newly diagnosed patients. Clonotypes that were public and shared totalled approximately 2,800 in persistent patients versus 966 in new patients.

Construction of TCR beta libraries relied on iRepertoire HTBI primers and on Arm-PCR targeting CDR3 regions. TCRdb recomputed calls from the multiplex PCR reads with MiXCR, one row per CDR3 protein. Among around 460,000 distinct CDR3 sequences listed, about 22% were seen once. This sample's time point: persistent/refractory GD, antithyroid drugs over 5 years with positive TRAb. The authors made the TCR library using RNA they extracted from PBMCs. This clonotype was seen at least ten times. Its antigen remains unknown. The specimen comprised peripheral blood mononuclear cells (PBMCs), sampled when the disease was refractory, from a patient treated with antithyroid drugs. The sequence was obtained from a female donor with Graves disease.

CDR3 residues: CASSYWGQGKEGYTF. In DNA form, the CDR3 reads TGTGCCAGCAGTTACTGGGGACAGGGGAAGGAAGGCTACACCTTC. This chain uses TRBV6-5 with TRBJ1-2; 10 bases match TRBD1. Germline trimming cut 1 base from V and 8 bases from J; bases unmatched to any gene: 7. CDR3 length: 15 residues. Germline CDR1 and CDR2: MNHEY and SVGAGI.